This T cell receptor (beta chain) comes out of a study of T cells in Graves' hyperthyroidism and ophthalmopathy. Looking at the study overall: The authors collected peripheral blood at initial diagnosis, before any treatment.

Template material for amplifying TCR beta CDR3 regions consisted of RNA transcripts. With the HTBI primer set, the TCR CDR3 went through a first round of RT-PCR. TCRdb analysed the multiplex PCR reads with MiXCR anew, one entry per CDR3 protein. This table holds about 320,000 distinct CDR3 sequences, around 17% found once. Whole-study results and caveats: Expanded thyroid clonotypes (above 0.001) were mostly also found in blood.

Germline V gives CDR1 KGHSH, CDR2 LQKENI. This CDR3 spans 15 amino acids. V shed 3 bases and J shed 2 bases, with 10 bases lying between them. This clonotype showed up many times. No antigen is known for it. Criteria for exclusion of patients were uncontrolled infection, other autoimmune disease, pregnancy or lactation. Each diagnosis drew on symptoms, thyroxine, TRAb, thyroid ultrasound and orbital computed tomography findings. The TCR comes from a man between 25 and 39 years old with Graves' hyperthyroidism. Material: blood. The chain has TRBV18 and TRBJ2-2; D is unresolved. Here the CDR3 reads CASSPQAVNTGELFF. The CDR3 region has the DNA TGTGCCAGCTCACCGCAGGCGGTCAACACCGGGGAGCTGTTTTTT. The complete variable domain, with remaining parts taken from reference TRBV18 and TRBJ2-2, reads NAGVMQNPRHLVRRRGQEARLRCSPMKGHSHVYWYRQLPEEGLKFMVYLQKENIIDESGMPKERFSAEFPKEGPSILRIQQVVRGDSAAYFCASSPQAVNTGELFFGEGSRLTVL.